This T cell receptor (beta chain) was captured by sequencing in a study of cytomegalovirus exposure and HLA in healthy donors. Both 60 Vbeta primers and 13 Jbeta primers went into the PCR. The assay was immunoSEQ multiplex PCR, and TCRdb's table has in-frame clones only and misses some. The sample yields around 100,000 clones, of which the top ten take up just under 3.5%. As to this clone: Its antigen is not known.

V lost 8 bases and J lost 5, with 9 bases in between. The length of the CDR3 is 11 residues. From germline, CDR1 is SNHLY and CDR2 FYNNEI. Findings and limits, study-wide: In a later analysis, TCR beta V- and J-gene trimming was associated with a missense DCLRE1C variant.

The chain recombines TRBV2 with TRBJ2-5; the D is unclear. The TCR was taken from a woman between 25 and 40 years old in good health and CMV-seronegative. Material: PBMCs. The CDR3 region has the DNA TGTGCCAGCGGCATAACGGAGACCCAGTACTTC. As protein: CASGITETQYF.